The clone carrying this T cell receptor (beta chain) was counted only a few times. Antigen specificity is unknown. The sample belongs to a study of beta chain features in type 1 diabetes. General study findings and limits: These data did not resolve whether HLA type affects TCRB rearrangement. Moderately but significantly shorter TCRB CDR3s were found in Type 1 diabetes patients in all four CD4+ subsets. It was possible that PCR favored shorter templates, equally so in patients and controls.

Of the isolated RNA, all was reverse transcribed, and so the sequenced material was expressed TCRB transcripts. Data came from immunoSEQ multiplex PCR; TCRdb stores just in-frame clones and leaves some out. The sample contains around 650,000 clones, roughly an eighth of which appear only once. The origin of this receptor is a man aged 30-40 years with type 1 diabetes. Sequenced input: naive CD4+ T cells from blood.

CDR3 sequence: CASSLHAGGSYEQYF. The DNA of the CDR3 is TGTGCCAGCAGCTTGCATGCAGGGGGCTCCTACGAGCAGTACTTC. The chain has TRBV7-9 and TRBJ2-7, with 7 bases aligning to TRBD1. Germline-derived CDR1 and CDR2 are SEHNR and FQNEAQ (reference sequence). Unmatched junction bases numbered 5, after V lost 3 bases and J lost 0 bases. The CDR3 spans 15 residues.